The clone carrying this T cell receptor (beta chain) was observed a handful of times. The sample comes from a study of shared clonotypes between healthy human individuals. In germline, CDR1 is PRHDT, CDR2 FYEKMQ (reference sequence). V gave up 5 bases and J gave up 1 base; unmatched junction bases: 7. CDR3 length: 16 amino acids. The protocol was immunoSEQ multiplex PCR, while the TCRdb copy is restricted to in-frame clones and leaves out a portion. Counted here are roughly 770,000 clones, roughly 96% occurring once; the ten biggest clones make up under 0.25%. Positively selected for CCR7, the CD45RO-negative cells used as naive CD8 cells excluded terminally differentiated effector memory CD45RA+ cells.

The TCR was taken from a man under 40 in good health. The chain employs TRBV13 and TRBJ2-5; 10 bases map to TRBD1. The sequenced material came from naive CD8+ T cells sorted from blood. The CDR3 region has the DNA TGTGCCAGCAGCATTACCGGGACAGGGGTCCAAGAGACCCAGTACTTC. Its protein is CASSITGTGVQETQYF.